This TCR beta chain was sequenced in a study of blood T cell repertoires in COVID-19. Across the study: Samples of COVID-19 (acute and convalescent) were obtained from the United States, Italy and Spain. T cells, B-cell-depleted T cells, or PBMCs supplied cDNA or gDNA.

V was cut by 2 bases and J by 9 bases, with 18 bases left in between. CDR1 is SGHNT, CDR2 YYREEE, per germline (reference sequence). CDR3 length equals 15 residues. Methods used by the authors: Nucleated cell number was recorded as an estimate derived from reference gene primer amplification. The assay was immunoSEQ multiplex PCR, and TCRdb's table has in-frame clones only and misses some. The V and J calls and clone size come from that table; D and trimming were worked out from the DNA. This sample has 150,000 to 200,000 clones, with just over 85% found just once. This TCR was recovered from a man between 60 and 70 years old with acute or convalescent COVID-19. The sequencing input was peripheral blood. The V gene is TRBV5-4, the J gene TRBJ2-4; TRBD2 might be the D (7 bases). The CDR3 sequence is CASSFWGGRLSIQYF. CDR3 in DNA: TGTGCCAGCAGCTTCTGGGGGGGGCGGCTCAGCATTCAGTACTTC.